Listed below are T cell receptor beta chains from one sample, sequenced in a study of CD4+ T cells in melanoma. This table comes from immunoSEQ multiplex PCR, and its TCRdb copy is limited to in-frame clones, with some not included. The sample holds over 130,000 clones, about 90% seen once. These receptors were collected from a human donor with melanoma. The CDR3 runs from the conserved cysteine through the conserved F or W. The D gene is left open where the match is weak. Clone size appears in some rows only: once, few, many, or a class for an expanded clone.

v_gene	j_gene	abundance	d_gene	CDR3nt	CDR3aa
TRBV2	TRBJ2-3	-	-	TGTGCCAGCAGTGAGCAGGGAGGCGGGGGCACAGATACGCAGTATTTT	CASSEQGGGGTDTQYF
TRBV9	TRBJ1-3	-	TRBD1	TGTGCCAGCAGCCGACTGGGACAGCCCTCTGGAAACACCATATATTTT	CASSRLGQPSGNTIYF
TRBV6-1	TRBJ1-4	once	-	TGTGCCAGCTGGGCTCAGAATAATGAAAAACTGTTTTTT	CASWAQNNEKLFF
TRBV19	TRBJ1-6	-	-	TGTGCCAGTAGTATAGGTCGGAGTCTTAATTCACCCCTCCACTTT	CASSIGRSLNSPLHF
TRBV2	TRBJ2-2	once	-	TGTGCCAGCAGTGAAGGAGGGGTCTCCGGGGAGCTGTTTTTT	CASSEGGVSGELFF
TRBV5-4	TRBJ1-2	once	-	TGTGCCAGCAGCTTGGATCGGGGAGGTGGCTACACCTTC	CASSLDRGGGYTF
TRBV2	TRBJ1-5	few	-	TGTGCCAGCAGCGACCCCCGAGGTAGCAATCAGCCCCAGCATTTT	CASSDPRGSNQPQHF
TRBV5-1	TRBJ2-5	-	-	TGCGCCAGCAGCGGCCAGGAGACTCAAGAGACCCAGTACTTC	CASSGQETQETQYF
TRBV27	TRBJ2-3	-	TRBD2	TGTGCCAGCAGTTCGATAGCGACTAGCGATACGCAGTATTTT	CASSSIATSDTQYF
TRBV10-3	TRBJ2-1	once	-	TGTGCCATCAGGGGCCTCGGGGGAATGGATGAGCAGTTCTTC	CAIRGLGGMDEQFF
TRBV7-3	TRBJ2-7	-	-	TGTGCCAGCAGCTTAGGAGAGGGAAAGTACGAGCAGTACTTC	CASSLGEGKYEQYF
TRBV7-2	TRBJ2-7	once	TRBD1	TGTGCCAGCAGTCACGACAGGGGGCGTGAGCAGTACTTC	CASSHDRGREQYF
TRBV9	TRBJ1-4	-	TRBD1	TGTGCCAGCAGCGCAGGGGGATCTGGTGAAAAACTGTTTTTT	CASSAGGSGEKLFF
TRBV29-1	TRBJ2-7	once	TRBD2	TGCAGCGTTGCCGGGACTAGCTCTTCCTACGAGCAGTACTTC	CSVAGTSSSYEQYF
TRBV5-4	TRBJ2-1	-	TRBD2	TGTGCCAGCGGACTAAGCGGGGGGGCAGATCGGGATGAGCAGTTCTTC	CASGLSGGADRDEQFF
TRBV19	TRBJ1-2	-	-	TGTGCCAGTAGTATACGTCCCGCCGGCCCCTATGGCTACACCTTC	CASSIRPAGPYGYTF
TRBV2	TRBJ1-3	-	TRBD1	TGTGCCAGCAGTGAATACAGGGGCTCTGGAAACACCATATATTTT	CASSEYRGSGNTIYF
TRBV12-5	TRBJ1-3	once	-	TGTGCTAGTGGTTTGCGGGCATGGCAGGAGAGCTCTGGAAACACCATATATTTT	CASGLRAWQESSGNTIYF
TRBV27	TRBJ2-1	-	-	TGTGCCAGCAGTTTGTCGACGAATGAGCAGTTCTTC	CASSLSTNEQFF
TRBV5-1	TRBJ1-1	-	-	TGCGCCAGCAGCTTGCAGCTTATCGGCACTGAAGCTTTCTTT	CASSLQLIGTEAFF
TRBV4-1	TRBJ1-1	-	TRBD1	TGCGCCAGCAGCCTCCAGGGGGCCAAAGCTTTCTTT	CASSLQGAKAFF
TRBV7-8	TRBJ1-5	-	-	TGTGCCAGCAGCTTGGGGACTGGGGGCAATCAGCCCCAGCATTTT	CASSLGTGGNQPQHF
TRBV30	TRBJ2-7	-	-	TGCGCCTGGAGTGGAGGGCAGCGAGACGGGCAGTACTTC	CAWSGGQRDGQYF
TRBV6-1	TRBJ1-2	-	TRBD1	TGTGCCAGCAGTGTGGGACAGGTGGGTGGCTACACCTTC	CASSVGQVGGYTF
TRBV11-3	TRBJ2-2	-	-	TGTGCCAGCAGCTTGGCCGGGTACACCGGGGAGCTGTTTTTT	CASSLAGYTGELFF
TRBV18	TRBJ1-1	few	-	TGTGCCAGCTCACGTACCGTGAACACTGAAGCTTTCTTT	CASSRTVNTEAFF
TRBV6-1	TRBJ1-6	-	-	TGTGCCAGCAGTGAAGGGATAGGGTCACCCCTCCACTTT	CASSEGIGSPLHF
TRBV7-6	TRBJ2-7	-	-	TGTGCCAGCAGCTTAACAGTGAGCTCCTACGAGCAGTACTTC	CASSLTVSSYEQYF
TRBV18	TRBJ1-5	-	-	TGTGCCAGCTCAGCTGGGACGGGCGACGGGCCCCAGCATTTT	CASSAGTGDGPQHF
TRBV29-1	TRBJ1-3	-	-	TGCAGCGCCATGACACACACCGGGAACACCATATATTTT	CSAMTHTGNTIYF
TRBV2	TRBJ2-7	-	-	TGTGCCAGGGGGATCGGGAGACAGGCCGAGCAGTACTTC	CARGIGRQAEQYF
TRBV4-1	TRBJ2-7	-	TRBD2	TGCGCCAGCTCCACTATCCGGGGGGTGACGACCTACGAGCAGTACTTC	CASSTIRGVTTYEQYF
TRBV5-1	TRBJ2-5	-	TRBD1	TGCGCCAGCAGCTCACAGGGGGCCCAAGAGACCCAGTACTTC	CASSSQGAQETQYF
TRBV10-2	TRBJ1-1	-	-	TGCGCCAGCAGTGAGCATGACAGGAACACTGAAGCTTTCTTT	CASSEHDRNTEAFF